These T cell receptor beta chains were read from a single sample in a study of identifying expanded T cells in peripheral blood. Clones were read by immunoSEQ multiplex PCR, and TCRdb kept only the in-frame ones, dropping some. Of some 70,000 clones listed, about 90% are singletons. Sequenced sample: blood. The origin of the receptors is a person aged 18 to 75 in good health. The CDR3 runs from the conserved cysteine through the conserved F or W. The order of the fields is CDR3 length, V gene, J gene, D gene, clone size, CDR3 protein, CDR3 DNA. A D gene is named only where the DNA matches it firmly. Rows may omit the clone size; those that give it use once, few, many or a size class.

CDR3 length: 18; V gene: TRBV5-1; J gene: TRBJ2-3; D gene: TRBD2; clone size: NA; CDR3 protein: CASSLGASGSPSTDTQYF; CDR3 DNA: TGCGCCAGCAGCTTGGGTGCTAGCGGGAGTCCTAGCACAGATACGCAGTATTTT
CDR3 length: 14; V gene: TRBV5-6; J gene: TRBJ1-5; D gene: NA; clone size: NA; CDR3 protein: CASSSGRGNQPQHF; CDR3 DNA: TGTGCCAGCAGCTCGGGCCGGGGCAATCAGCCCCAGCATTTT
CDR3 length: 13; V gene: TRBV6-1; J gene: TRBJ2-7; D gene: TRBD1; clone size: NA; CDR3 protein: CASRMGQDYEQYF; CDR3 DNA: TGTGCCAGCAGGATGGGACAGGACTACGAGCAGTACTTC
CDR3 length: 14; V gene: TRBV6-5; J gene: TRBJ1-4; D gene: NA; clone size: NA; CDR3 protein: CASSLQWKNEKLFF; CDR3 DNA: TGTGCCAGCAGTTTACAGTGGAAGAATGAAAAACTGTTTTTT
CDR3 length: 13; V gene: TRBV7-2; J gene: TRBJ2-5; D gene: NA; clone size: once; CDR3 protein: CASSFTRSETQYF; CDR3 DNA: TGTGCCAGCAGCTTTACTAGGTCAGAGACCCAGTACTTC
CDR3 length: 14; V gene: TRBV29-1; J gene: TRBJ2-1; D gene: TRBD2; clone size: NA; CDR3 protein: CSVDQREGPDEQFF; CDR3 DNA: TGCAGCGTTGATCAGCGGGAGGGCCCCGATGAGCAGTTCTTC
CDR3 length: 17; V gene: TRBV15; J gene: TRBJ2-1; D gene: NA; clone size: NA; CDR3 protein: CATSGLSSGSSYNEQFF; CDR3 DNA: TGTGCCACCAGTGGGCTGTCCTCAGGGAGCTCCTACAATGAGCAGTTCTTC
CDR3 length: 16; V gene: TRBV7-2; J gene: TRBJ2-7; D gene: NA; clone size: NA; CDR3 protein: CASSRTPGTSSYEQYF; CDR3 DNA: TGTGCCAGCAGCCGCACCCCCGGGACTTCTTCCTACGAGCAGTACTTC
CDR3 length: 16; V gene: TRBV7-2; J gene: TRBJ1-3; D gene: TRBD1; clone size: NA; CDR3 protein: CASSLAGTGSGNTIYF; CDR3 DNA: TGTGCCAGCAGCTTAGCCGGGACAGGATCTGGAAACACCATATATTTT
CDR3 length: 17; V gene: TRBV7-2; J gene: TRBJ2-3; D gene: NA; clone size: few; CDR3 protein: CASSLDGAAGITDTQYF; CDR3 DNA: TGTGCCAGCAGCTTAGACGGGGCTGCGGGGATCACAGATACGCAGTATTTT
CDR3 length: 13; V gene: TRBV27; J gene: TRBJ1-1; D gene: NA; clone size: NA; CDR3 protein: CASSSPGRTEAFF; CDR3 DNA: TGTGCCAGCAGTTCCCCGGGGCGCACTGAAGCTTTCTTT
CDR3 length: 15; V gene: TRBV28; J gene: TRBJ2-5; D gene: NA; clone size: NA; CDR3 protein: CASSSAGGSWETQYF; CDR3 DNA: TGTGCCAGCAGTTCCGCAGGAGGGAGCTGGGAGACCCAGTACTTC
CDR3 length: 12; V gene: TRBV7-6; J gene: TRBJ2-3; D gene: NA; clone size: NA; CDR3 protein: CASSLVIDTQYF; CDR3 DNA: TGTGCCAGCAGCTTAGTAATAGATACGCAGTATTTT
CDR3 length: 16; V gene: TRBV4-1; J gene: TRBJ1-2; D gene: TRBD1; clone size: once; CDR3 protein: CASSRSDRETNYGYTF; CDR3 DNA: TGCGCCAGCAGCCGCTCAGACAGGGAAACTAACTATGGCTACACCTTC
CDR3 length: 13; V gene: TRBV13; J gene: TRBJ2-5; D gene: NA; clone size: NA; CDR3 protein: CASSPRGTETQYF; CDR3 DNA: TGTGCCAGCAGCCCCCGGGGTACGGAGACCCAGTACTTC
CDR3 length: 12; V gene: TRBV7-2; J gene: TRBJ2-3; D gene: NA; clone size: NA; CDR3 protein: CASSVRGDTQYF; CDR3 DNA: TGTGCCAGCAGCGTTCGGGGAGATACGCAGTATTTT
CDR3 length: 16; V gene: TRBV15; J gene: TRBJ2-1; D gene: NA; clone size: NA; CDR3 protein: CATSGVRWKSLNEQFF; CDR3 DNA: TGTGCCACCAGCGGGGTGCGTTGGAAGTCGCTGAATGAGCAGTTCTTC
CDR3 length: 14; V gene: TRBV5-1; J gene: TRBJ2-1; D gene: NA; clone size: NA; CDR3 protein: CASSLVAGAIEQFF; CDR3 DNA: TGCGCCAGCAGCTTGGTGGCAGGGGCGATTGAGCAGTTCTTC
CDR3 length: 14; V gene: TRBV4-1; J gene: TRBJ2-7; D gene: TRBD2; clone size: NA; CDR3 protein: CASSQSSGPYEQYF; CDR3 DNA: TGCGCCAGCAGCCAGAGTAGCGGGCCCTACGAGCAGTACTTC
CDR3 length: 15; V gene: TRBV5-1; J gene: TRBJ2-1; D gene: NA; clone size: NA; CDR3 protein: CASKWTDSSYNEQFF; CDR3 DNA: TGCGCCAGCAAATGGACGGATAGCTCCTACAATGAGCAGTTCTTC
CDR3 length: 15; V gene: TRBV5-1; J gene: TRBJ2-7; D gene: TRBD1; clone size: once; CDR3 protein: CASNTGTGLSYEQYF; CDR3 DNA: TGCGCCAGCAACACCGGGACAGGGCTCTCCTACGAGCAGTACTTC
CDR3 length: 14; V gene: TRBV5-6; J gene: TRBJ2-5; D gene: NA; clone size: NA; CDR3 protein: CASSSTRGWETQYF; CDR3 DNA: TGTGCCAGCAGCTCGACTAGAGGGTGGGAGACCCAGTACTTC